The entry below gives a single T cell receptor (beta chain) sequence along with its context. Trimming at V came to 6 bases and at J to 3 bases, leaving 11 bases not matched to a gene. CDR1 and CDR2 from the germline V gene are MGHRA and YSYEKL. The CDR3 is 17 residues long. This sample is part of a study of blood T cell repertoires in COVID-19. Study-level information: There were acute and convalescent COVID-19 samples, and they came from the United States, Italy and Spain. From T cells, B-cell-depleted T cells, or PBMCs came the material, which was cDNA or gDNA.

Original data processing: Reference gene primers were amplified, and this amplification served to estimate nucleated cell counts. Sequenced by immunoSEQ multiplex PCR; TCRdb stores in-frame clones only, minus some. The DNA was the basis for D and trimming; V, J and clone size are from that table. Altogether roughly 140,000 clones are present, over 70% being singletons, with the ten largest covering less than 2%. The chain links TRBV4-1 to TRBJ2-3; 11 bases agree with TRBD2. This TCR was recovered from a woman aged 60 to 75 with acute or convalescent COVID-19. Source material: peripheral blood. The CDR3: CASRAGGGTSGTDTQYF. The DNA for the CDR3 is TGCGCCAGCAGGGCCGGCGGAGGGACTAGCGGAACAGATACGCAGTATTTT.